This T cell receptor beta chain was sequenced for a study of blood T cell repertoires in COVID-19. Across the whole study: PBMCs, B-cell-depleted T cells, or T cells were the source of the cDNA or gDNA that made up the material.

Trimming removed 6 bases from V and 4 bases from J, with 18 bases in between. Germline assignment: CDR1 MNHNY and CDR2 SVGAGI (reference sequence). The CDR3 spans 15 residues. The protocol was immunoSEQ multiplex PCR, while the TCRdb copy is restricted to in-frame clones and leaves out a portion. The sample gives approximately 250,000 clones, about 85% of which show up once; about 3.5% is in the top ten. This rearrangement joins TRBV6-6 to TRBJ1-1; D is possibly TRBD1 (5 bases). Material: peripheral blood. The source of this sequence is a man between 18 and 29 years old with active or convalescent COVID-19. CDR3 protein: CASSRGRGETTEAFF. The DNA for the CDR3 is TGTGCCAGCAGCCGCGGGAGGGGTGAGACCACTGAAGCTTTCTTT.